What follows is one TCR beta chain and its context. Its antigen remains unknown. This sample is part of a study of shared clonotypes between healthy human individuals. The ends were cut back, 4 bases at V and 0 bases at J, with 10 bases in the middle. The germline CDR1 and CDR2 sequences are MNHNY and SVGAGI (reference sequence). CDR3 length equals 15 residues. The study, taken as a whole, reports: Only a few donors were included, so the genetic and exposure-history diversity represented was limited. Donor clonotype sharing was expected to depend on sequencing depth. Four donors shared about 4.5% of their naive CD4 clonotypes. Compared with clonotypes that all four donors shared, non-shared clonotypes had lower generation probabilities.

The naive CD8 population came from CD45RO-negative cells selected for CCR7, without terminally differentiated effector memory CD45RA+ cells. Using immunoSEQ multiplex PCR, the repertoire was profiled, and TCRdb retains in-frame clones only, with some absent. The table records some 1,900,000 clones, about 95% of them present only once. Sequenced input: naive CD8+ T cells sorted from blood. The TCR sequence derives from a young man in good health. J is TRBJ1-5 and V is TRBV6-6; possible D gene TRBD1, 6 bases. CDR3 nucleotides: TGTGCCAGCAGTTCGACAGGCTATAGCAATCAGCCCCAGCATTTT. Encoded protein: CASSSTGYSNQPQHF.